Below are 30 T cell receptor beta chains sequenced from a single sample in a study of OX40 agonist ivuxolimab in advanced cancers. Method: immunoSEQ multiplex PCR; TCRdb's copy keeps in-frame clones and lacks some. The repertoire holds fewer than 200,000 clones, with 85% to 95% as singletons. The sample here was CD4+ or CD8+ T cells sorted from blood, taken in a trial of the OX40 agonist ivuxolimab. The origin of the receptors is an adult with an advanced solid tumor such as melanoma, head and neck, liver or kidney cancer.

This chain joins TRBV2 and TRBJ1-1; D is unresolved. The CDR3 is made up of 15 amino acids. Germline CDR1 and CDR2: SNHLY and FYNNEI. With 6 bases removed from V and 4 bases from J, the gap between germline ends came to 18 bases. The CDR3 DNA reads TGTGCCAGCAGCGTGACCCCCGGCGCGGGCACTGAAGCTTTCTTT. Translated, it gives CASSVTPGAGTEAFF.

The genes are TRBV7-2 and TRBJ1-2, with unresolved D. There are 14 residues in the CDR3. Deletions cut 1 base from V and 8 bases from J, with 14 bases between. Germline CDR1 reads SGHTA; CDR2 reads FQGNSA. This CDR3 is CASSLGPRVGGYTF. CDR3 DNA: TGTGCCAGCAGCTTAGGACCCCGGGTCGGAGGCTACACCTTC.

J is TRBJ2-7 and V is TRBV27; D may be TRBD1 (6 bases). V gave up 6 bases and J gave up 2 bases, with 14 bases separating them. There are 14 residues in the CDR3. CDR1 is MNHEY and CDR2 is SMNVEV in the germline V gene (reference sequence). CDR3 region: CASSPDSTTYEQYF. The DNA for the CDR3 is TGTGCCAGCAGCCCGGACAGTACAACCTACGAGCAGTACTTC.

The J gene is TRBJ1-6, the V gene TRBV25-1; D not resolved. The CDR3 runs 16 residues. V was clipped by 8 bases and J by 2 bases, with 16 bases between them. CDR1 is MGHDK, CDR2 SYGVNS, per germline. The CDR3 spells CASSVDLATYNSPLHF. DNA of the CDR3: TGTGCCAGCTCGGTGGACTTGGCAACCTATAATTCACCCCTCCACTTT. The variable domain in full, completed from reference TRBV25-1 and TRBJ1-6, reads EADIYQTPRYLVIGTGKKITLECSQTMGHDKMYWYQQDPGMELHLIHYSYGVNSTEKGDLSSESTVSRIRTEHFPLTLESARPSHTSQYLCASSVDLATYNSPLHFGNGTRLTVT.

In its sample, this clone was seen once. The CDR3 DNA follows: TGTGCCAGCAGTTACTCGAGACGGTGGGGTTCCTACGAGCAGTACTTC. Protein sequence: CASSYSRRWGSYEQYF. The V and J genes are TRBV6-5 and TRBJ2-7; D not resolved. The CDR3 sequence is 16 residues long. Germline V gene sequence: CDR1 MNHEY, CDR2 SVGAGI. Trimming stripped 0 bases from V and 1 base from J, with 13 bases between.

The chain employs TRBV6-5 and TRBJ2-7; weak D call: TRBD2 (5 bases). The CDR3 is 15 residues long. Trimming cost V 0 bases and J 3 bases, with 12 bases left between them. Germline-derived CDR1 and CDR2 are MNHEY and SVGAGI. Here the CDR3 DNA reads TGTGCCAGCAGTTACTCGAGGGTTCCGGGCTACGAGCAGTACTTC. Translating gives CASSYSRVPGYEQYF.

The chain has TRBV6-5 and TRBJ2-1; 9 bases fit TRBD1. V shed 5 bases and J 5 bases; nucleotides not matched to a gene: 4. The CDR3 totals 14 residues. The germline gives CDR1 MNHEY, CDR2 SVGAGI. In nucleotides, the CDR3 is TGTGCCAGCAGTCGGGACAGGGTAAACAATGAGCAGTTCTTC. Translation: CASSRDRVNNEQFF.

The chain carries TRBV7-2 and TRBJ2-2; TRBD1 is a possible D gene (6 bases). Germline CDR1 SGHTA, CDR2 FQGNSA. Trimming took off 1 base at V and 5 bases at J, with 8 bases between the two ends. The CDR3 totals 14 residues. The CDR3 DNA reads TGTGCCAGCAGCTTAGTAGGGGGAACCGGGGAGCTGTTTTTT. This encodes CASSLVGGTGELFF.

The V call is TRBV27, the J call TRBJ2-7; 10 bases agree with TRBD1. Germline V lookup: CDR1 MNHEY, CDR2 SMNVEV (reference sequence). V dropped 5 bases and J dropped 4; count of bases not matched to a gene: 11. This CDR3 region has 16 residues. CDR3 sequence: CASSQNPGQGKYEQYF. CDR3 DNA sequence: TGTGCCAGCAGTCAGAACCCGGGACAGGGGAAGTACGAGCAGTACTTC.

The CDR3 protein is CASRKSGTGHTEAFF. In DNA form, the CDR3 reads TGTGCCAGCAGGAAGTCCGGGACAGGGCACACTGAAGCTTTCTTT. The chain uses TRBV7-8 and TRBJ1-1; 9 bases are a match to TRBD1. This CDR3 contains 15 residues. V was clipped by 6 bases and J by 3 bases; unmatched bases: 8. Germline CDR1 SGHVS, CDR2 FQNEAQ.

The chain is built from TRBV4-1 and TRBJ2-7; 11 bases agree with TRBD2. The CDR3 covers 18 residues. Germline trimming cut 3 bases from V and 0 bases from J; bases unmatched to any gene: 10. The germline CDR1 and CDR2 sequences are MGHRA and YSYEKL. Here the CDR3 reads CASSHRLAGNPNSYEQYF. CDR3 DNA sequence: TGCGCCAGCAGCCACAGACTAGCGGGAAACCCAAACTCCTACGAGCAGTACTTC.

This chain links TRBV5-1 with TRBJ2-7, with 10 bases that match TRBD2. From germline, CDR1 is SGHRS and CDR2 YFSETQ. Germline trimming cut 0 bases from V and 6 bases from J; bases unmatched to any gene: 3. This CDR3 region has 14 residues. The CDR3 spells CASSLGLAGVEQYF. The CDR3 DNA reads as TGCGCCAGCAGCTTGGGACTAGCGGGCGTCGAGCAGTACTTC.

The genes are TRBV9 and TRBJ2-2, with D perhaps TRBD1 or TRBD2 (5 bases each). V was shortened by 6 bases and J by 4 bases, with 19 bases between the two germline ends. CDR1 is SGDLS, CDR2 YYNGEE, per germline. This CDR3 comprises 16 residues. CDR3 protein: CASTAVPGRGTGELFF. The CDR3, as DNA: TGTGCCAGCACAGCGGTTCCGGGGCGAGGCACCGGGGAGCTGTTTTTT.

The chain uses TRBV7-2 and TRBJ2-4; 11 nucleotides agree with TRBD2. CDR1 SGHTA and CDR2 FQGNSA come from the germline V gene. The CDR3 covers 13 residues. The junction had 5 bases not matched to a gene; V was cut back by 2 bases and J by 14 bases. CDR3 region: CASSLNSGGAKYF. CDR3 DNA: TGTGCCAGCAGCTTAAATAGCGGGGGGGCAAAGTACTTC.

This chain joins TRBV4-3 and TRBJ2-1; D uncertain. CDR1 and CDR2 (germline): LGHNA, YSLEER. V lost 2 bases and J 3 bases, leaving 5 bases between the germline ends. This CDR3 has 13 amino acids. The CDR3 coding sequence is TGCGCCAGCAGCCAATCAGTCTACAATGAGCAGTTCTTC. This sequence encodes CASSQSVYNEQFF.

This rearrangement joins TRBV19 to TRBJ1-6; a weak D match, TRBD1 (5 bases). Germline assignment: CDR1 LNHDA and CDR2 SQIVND (reference sequence). The CDR3 sequence is 15 residues long. The V gene lost 7 bases and the J gene lost 5 bases, with 15 bases spanning the gap. CDR3 nucleotides: TGTGCCAGTAAGGGGCAAGAAAGGAATAATTCACCCCTCCACTTT. Protein product: CASKGQERNNSPLHF.

The chain joins TRBV2 to TRBJ1-1; D is unresolved. Germline lookup yields CDR1 SNHLY and CDR2 FYNNEI. The CDR3 loop spans 15 amino acids. Deletions cut 4 bases from V and 6 bases from J, with 18 bases between. The CDR3 here is CASSGGPRRSAEAFF. CDR3 coding DNA: TGTGCCAGCAGTGGAGGGCCGAGAAGGTCAGCTGAAGCTTTCTTT. Complete variable domain (other parts from reference TRBV2 and TRBJ1-1): EPEVTQTPSHQVTQMGQEVILRCVPISNHLYFYWYRQILGQKVEFLVSFYNNEISEKSEIFDDQFSVERPDGSNFTLKIRSTKLEDSAMYFCASSGGPRRSAEAFFGQGTRLTVV.

V and J are TRBV27 and TRBJ1-2; perhaps TRBD1 as D (6 bases). Germline loops: CDR1 MNHEY, CDR2 SMNVEV (reference sequence). The CDR3 length is 16 residues. Between the trimmed V and J ends, which lost 1 base and 5 bases, there was a span of 17 bases. The CDR3 DNA follows: TGTGCCAGCAGTTTATTGGACAGTTTGGGGCCTTATGGCTACACCTTC. As protein: CASSLLDSLGPYGYTF.

The chain links TRBV18 to TRBJ1-1; D unresolved. CDR3 length equals 16 residues. Trimming removed 3 bases at V and 1 base at J, with 15 bases between. Per germline, CDR1 KGHSH and CDR2 LQKENI. This CDR3 is CASSPLVRTSNTEAFF. As DNA, the CDR3 is TGTGCCAGCTCACCCCTAGTCAGGACTTCGAACACTGAAGCTTTCTTT. The entire variable domain, with the rest obtained from reference TRBV18 and TRBJ1-1, is as follows: NAGVMQNPRHLVRRRGQEARLRCSPMKGHSHVYWYRQLPEEGLKFMVYLQKENIIDESGMPKERFSAEFPKEGPSILRIQQVVRGDSAAYFCASSPLVRTSNTEAFFGQGTRLTVV.

V usage is TRBV5-1 and J usage is TRBJ2-7; TRBD2 matches at 10 bases. Germline-derived CDR1 and CDR2 are SGHRS and YFSETQ. The CDR3 is made up of 14 amino acids. The junction had 5 bases not matched to a gene; V was cut back by 4 bases and J by 4 bases. CDR3 nucleotides: TGCGCCAGCAGCCCCGAGACTAGCGGGTACGAGCAGTACTTC. It is translated as CASSPETSGYEQYF.

As to this clone: This sample also contains other DNA sequences that code for the same CDR3. The chain joins TRBV20-1 to TRBJ2-3, with no clear D. Trimming took off 3 bases at V and 0 bases at J, with 1 base between the two ends. The CDR3 covers 11 residues. The V gene's germline CDR1 is DFQATT and CDR2 SNEGSKA (reference sequence). The CDR3 region is CSARSTDTQYF. The CDR3, as DNA: TGCAGTGCTAGGAGCACAGATACGCAGTATTTT.

The rearrangement uses TRBV9 and TRBJ2-1; 7 nucleotides align to TRBD1. J was trimmed by 4 bases and V by 1 base; bases with no gene match: 8. The CDR3 contains 16 residues. Germline CDR1 and CDR2: SGDLS and YYNGEE. The CDR3 region is CASSVHRGRGYNEQFF. The CDR3 bases are TGTGCCAGCAGCGTACACAGGGGAAGGGGTTACAATGAGCAGTTCTTC.

This chain joins TRBV21-1 and TRBJ1-1; TRBD1, the table's D call, was not compared with the DNA. TRBV21-1 counts as a pseudogene. This CDR3 region has 13 residues. The CDR3 DNA follows: TGTGCCAGCAGCAAAAAAGGCAGGCCGAAAGCTTTCTTT. It is translated as CASSKKGRPKAFF.

The rearrangement links TRBV6-5 to TRBJ2-7; 11 nucleotides align to TRBD1. Germline-derived CDR1 and CDR2 are MNHEY and SVGAGI. This CDR3 region has 14 residues. With 11 bases clipped from V and 3 bases from J, the junction kept 9 bases outside the gene matches. CDR3 sequence: CASQDGTGGYEQYF. CDR3 DNA: TGTGCCTCCCAGGATGGGACAGGGGGCTACGAGCAGTACTTC.

The chain couples TRBV7-2 to TRBJ2-2; 12 positions match TRBD1. This CDR3 region has 16 residues. With V trimmed by 5 bases and J by 5 bases, 6 bases remained unmatched. CDR1 is SGHTA, CDR2 FQGNSA, per germline. The CDR3, as DNA: TGTGCCAGCAGCCCGCAGGGACAGGGGGCGACCGGGGAGCTGTTTTTT. As protein: CASSPQGQGATGELFF.

The CDR3, as DNA: TGTGCCAGCAGATCACAGGGTCCAACTAATGAAAAACTGTTTTTT. Amino acid sequence: CASRSQGPTNEKLFF. The V call is TRBV6-5, the J call TRBJ1-4; a weak D match, TRBD1 (6 bases). The CDR3 extends over 15 amino acids. Germline V lookup: CDR1 MNHEY, CDR2 SVGAGI. V was trimmed by 6 bases and J by 0 bases, leaving 11 bases between them.

The chain combines TRBV5-1 with TRBJ1-1; possibly TRBD1 for D (5 bases). Trimming stripped 4 bases from V and 0 bases from J, with 16 bases between. The V gene's germline CDR1 is SGHRS and CDR2 YFSETQ. The CDR3 extends over 16 amino acids. CDR3 loop: CASSPRETDMNTEAFF. The CDR3 nucleotides read TGCGCCAGCAGCCCAAGGGAGACAGACATGAACACTGAAGCTTTCTTT.

The CDR3 spells CASSHRDNTEAFF. CDR3 DNA sequence: TGTGCCAGCTCACACAGGGATAACACTGAAGCTTTCTTT. The chain uses TRBV18 and TRBJ1-1; tentatively, D is TRBD1 (6 bases). There are 13 residues in the CDR3. The V and J ends lost 4 bases and 2 bases respectively, with 8 bases between them. Germline V gene data show CDR1 as KGHSH and CDR2 as LQKENI. Drawing the rest from reference TRBV18 and TRBJ1-1, the complete variable domain is NAGVMQNPRHLVRRRGQEARLRCSPMKGHSHVYWYRQLPEEGLKFMVYLQKENIIDESGMPKERFSAEFPKEGPSILRIQQVVRGDSAAYFCASSHRDNTEAFFGQGTRLTVV.

The chain employs TRBV6-5 and TRBJ1-1; TRBD1 matches 7 bases. From germline, CDR1 is MNHEY and CDR2 SVGAGI. This CDR3 region has 15 residues. Trimming removed 5 bases from V and 3 bases from J; junction bases left unmatched: 9. CDR3 bases: TGTGCCAGCAGTCCCTACTTACAGGGGTACACTGAAGCTTTCTTT. The encoded protein is CASSPYLQGYTEAFF.

The CDR3 here is CASSQSGRRNYGYTF. CDR3 coding DNA: TGCGCCAGCAGCCAATCAGGAAGACGAAACTATGGCTACACCTTC. The rearrangement joins TRBV4-1 to TRBJ1-2; D is unclear. The CDR3 is 15 amino acids. V dropped 2 bases and J dropped 2 bases, with 12 bases sitting between them. CDR1 MGHRA and CDR2 YSYEKL come from the germline V gene.